The rows below give T cell receptor beta chains drawn from one sample of a study of T cells in tumors after PD-1 blockade. The repertoire was sequenced with immunoSEQ multiplex PCR; TCRdb's copy has only in-frame clones and lacks some. The data hold roughly 50,000 clones, with over 75% observed a single time. Sequenced material: PBMCs, taken before anti-PD-1 treatment. All receptors derive from a human donor with basal cell carcinoma. Each CDR3 is given with its conserved first and last residue. Each record gives: J gene, V gene, clone size, D gene, CDR3 protein, CDR3 DNA. A D gene is named only where the DNA matches it firmly. The size entry is marked missing in some rows and otherwise reads once, few, many or a size class.

J: TRBJ2-6; V: TRBV19; size: NA; D: NA; CDR3: CASSIGGTEFSGANVLTF; DNA: TGTGCCAGTAGTATTGGGGGCACGGAATTCTCTGGGGCCAACGTCCTGACTTTC
J: TRBJ2-3; V: TRBV4-2; size: NA; D: TRBD2; CDR3: CASSQDPSGGGTDTQYF; DNA: TGTGCCAGCAGCCAAGACCCTAGCGGGGGAGGTACAGATACGCAGTATTTT
J: TRBJ2-3; V: TRBV10-1; size: NA; D: NA; CDR3: CASSERAGSSDTQYF; DNA: TGCGCCAGCAGTGAGAGGGCAGGGTCGTCAGATACGCAGTATTTT
J: TRBJ2-2; V: TRBV5-1; size: NA; D: NA; CDR3: CASSLVAGAHTGELFF; DNA: TGCGCCAGCAGCTTGGTTGCTGGGGCCCACACCGGGGAGCTGTTTTTT
J: TRBJ1-4; V: TRBV27; size: NA; D: NA; CDR3: CASSTMGGAREKLFF; DNA: TGTGCCAGCTCGACGATGGGAGGGGCACGGGAAAAACTGTTTTTT
J: TRBJ1-1; V: TRBV9; size: NA; D: NA; CDR3: CASSVVRGRNTEAFF; DNA: TGTGCCAGCAGCGTAGTACGGGGGCGAAACACTGAAGCTTTCTTT
J: TRBJ1-5; V: TRBV7-2; size: NA; D: NA; CDR3: CASSYTVQGNQPQHF; DNA: TGTGCCAGCAGCTATACCGTGCAGGGCAATCAGCCCCAGCATTTT
J: TRBJ1-1; V: TRBV9; size: NA; D: NA; CDR3: CASSVGGQGFSEAFF; DNA: TGTGCCAGCAGCGTCGGGGGGCAGGGTTTTTCTGAAGCTTTCTTT
J: TRBJ2-1; V: TRBV19; size: NA; D: NA; CDR3: CASSIVAVSYNEQFF; DNA: TGTGCCAGTAGTATAGTGGCGGTCTCCTACAATGAGCAGTTCTTC
J: TRBJ2-3; V: TRBV27; size: NA; D: TRBD2; CDR3: CASIPSPGTSGKRTDTQYF; DNA: TGTGCCAGCATCCCGTCGCCTGGGACTAGCGGGAAACGCACAGATACGCAGTATTTT
J: TRBJ2-1; V: TRBV7-9; size: once; D: NA; CDR3: CASSQQLIEQFF; DNA: TGTGCCAGCAGTCAACAATTAATAGAGCAGTTCTTC
J: TRBJ2-1; V: TRBV6-4; size: NA; D: NA; CDR3: CASSDSSGSYNEQFF; DNA: TGTGCCAGCAGTGACTCTAGCGGCTCCTACAATGAGCAGTTCTTC
J: TRBJ1-1; V: TRBV20-1; size: NA; D: NA; CDR3: CSATNRLKAFF; DNA: TGCAGTGCCACGAACAGGTTAAAAGCTTTCTTT
J: TRBJ1-1; V: TRBV21-1; size: few; D: NA; CDR3: CASSKEEGDTEAFF; DNA: TGTGCCAGCAGCAAAGAGGAGGGGGACACTGAAGCTTTCTTT
J: TRBJ2-2; V: TRBV28; size: NA; D: TRBD1; CDR3: CASSFLTGTGSNGELFF; DNA: TGTGCCAGCAGTTTTTTAACCGGGACAGGATCCAACGGGGAGCTGTTTTTT
J: TRBJ2-5; V: TRBV7-6; size: NA; D: TRBD1; CDR3: CASSIHDRGRETQYF; DNA: TGTGCCAGCAGCATACATGACAGGGGGCGAGAGACCCAGTACTTC
J: TRBJ1-6; V: TRBV5-1; size: NA; D: NA; CDR3: CASTGDGPRGPLHF; DNA: TGCGCCAGCACCGGGGATGGGCCGAGGGGGCCCCTCCACTTT
J: TRBJ2-7; V: TRBV5-1; size: NA; D: NA; CDR3: CASSLGTLGEQYF; DNA: TGCGCCAGCAGCTTGGGGACTCTGGGGGAGCAGTACTTC
J: TRBJ2-5; V: TRBV7-9; size: once; D: TRBD1; CDR3: CASSLGGQGISFSETQYF; DNA: TGTGCCAGCAGCTTAGGTGGACAGGGCATTTCGTTTTCGGAGACCCAGTACTTC
J: TRBJ2-3; V: TRBV7-2; size: NA; D: TRBD2; CDR3: CASTLGGGGSTQYF; DNA: TGTGCCAGCACCTTAGGCGGGGGGGGTAGTACGCAGTATTTT
J: TRBJ2-5; V: TRBV7-8; size: once; D: NA; CDR3: CASSLGRWETQYF; DNA: TGTGCCAGCAGCTTAGGGCGTTGGGAGACCCAGTACTTC
J: TRBJ2-7; V: TRBV6-5; size: NA; D: NA; CDR3: CASSRDSYEQYF; DNA: TGTGCCAGCAGCAGGGACTCCTACGAGCAGTACTTC
J: TRBJ2-3; V: TRBV6-5; size: NA; D: TRBD1; CDR3: CASTRQGVSDTQYF; DNA: TGTGCCAGCACCCGACAGGGGGTATCAGATACGCAGTATTTT
J: TRBJ1-2; V: TRBV30; size: NA; D: NA; CDR3: CAWSSGALGYTF; DNA: TGTGCCTGGAGTTCAGGGGCTCTGGGCTACACCTTC
J: TRBJ2-7; V: TRBV20-1; size: NA; D: NA; CDR3: CSASIRSYEQYF; DNA: TGCAGTGCTAGTATTAGGAGCTACGAGCAGTACTTC
J: TRBJ2-3; V: TRBV18; size: once; D: NA; CDR3: CASSTNRVGGTDTQYF; DNA: TGTGCCAGCTCAACGAACAGGGTCGGGGGCACAGATACGCAGTATTTT
J: TRBJ1-1; V: TRBV3-1/TRBV3-2; size: NA; D: NA; CDR3: CASSQNSGAEAFF; DNA: TGTGCCAGCAGCCAAAATTCAGGGGCTGAAGCTTTCTTT
J: TRBJ2-7; V: TRBV18; size: once; D: TRBD1; CDR3: CASSSTGVSEQYF; DNA: TGTGCCAGCTCCTCGACAGGGGTGAGCGAGCAGTACTTC
J: TRBJ1-6; V: TRBV6-5; size: NA; D: TRBD1; CDR3: CASNPGQGNSPLHF; DNA: TGTGCCAGCAACCCCGGACAGGGAAATTCACCCCTCCACTTT
J: TRBJ1-6; V: TRBV15; size: NA; D: NA; CDR3: CATSRDRIGRADSPLHF; DNA: TGTGCCACCAGCAGAGATCGGATAGGGAGGGCGGATTCACCCCTCCACTTT
J: TRBJ1-1; V: TRBV11-2; size: NA; D: TRBD1; CDR3: CASRSPTRDRARMNTEAFF; DNA: TGTGCCAGCAGATCTCCGACTCGCGACAGGGCCCGAATGAACACTGAAGCTTTCTTT